The 8 T cell receptor beta chains below all came from one sample that was sequenced in a study of molecular identifiers for immune sequencing clone quantification. MiXCR, applied by TCRdb to the PCR reads, yields one record per CDR3 protein. The sample records about 640,000 distinct CDR3 sequences, approximately 20% being singletons. Sequencing was carried out using naive CD8+ T cells from blood, with Jurkat cell RNA spiked in. Subset here: FACS-sorted CD8+CD4-CCR7+CD45RA+ naive T cells. The receptors come from a human donor in good health. Some libraries in this study had Jurkat cell RNA spiked in.

This clonotype was seen a few times. J is TRBJ1-6 and V is TRBV6-5; tentative D call: TRBD1 (6 bases). The V and J ends lost 5 bases and 15 bases respectively, with 14 bases between them. Germline CDR1 reads MNHEY; CDR2 reads SVGAGI. CDR3 length equals 12 residues. The CDR3 is CASSTPGTCLHF. The CDR3 DNA follows: TGTGCCAGCAGTACCCCCGGGACATGCCTCCACTTT.

Only a few counts were recorded for this clonotype. A read error may be the cause here, since a much bigger clone is one base away. The rearrangement links TRBV7-9 to TRBJ1-1, with TRBD1 identical over 8 bases. The CDR3 extends over 15 amino acids. Trimming at V came to 2 bases and at J to 5 bases, leaving 7 bases not matched to a gene. CDR1 is SEHNR and CDR2 is FQNEAQ in the germline V gene (reference sequence). The CDR3 DNA sequence: TGTGCCAGCAGCTTATTTCAGGGGGCAGGGACTGAAGCTTTCTTT. This codes for CASSLFQGAGTEAFF.

This clonotype was counted ten times or more. V is TRBV2 and J is TRBJ2-3, with TRBD2 identical over 8 bases. Losses at the gene ends were 3 bases for V and 1 base for J; bases not matched to a gene: 9. This CDR3 has 17 amino acids. CDR1 is SNHLY and CDR2 is FYNNEI in the germline V gene. The CDR3 coding sequence is TGTGCCAGCAGTGACCCCGAGCGGGAGTATGGCACAGATACGCAGTATTTT. As protein: CASSDPEREYGTDTQYF.

The rearrangement uses TRBV4-1 and TRBJ2-7, with TRBD2 matching 7 bases. Germline CDR1 MGHRA, CDR2 YSYEKL. The CDR3 has 17 amino acids. V lost 2 bases and J lost 2; bases outside the gene matches: 12. The CDR3 DNA follows: TGCGCCAGCAGCCAATTCTACTCGGGGGGAGCCGCCTACGAGCAGTACTTC. Translation: CASSQFYSGGAAYEQYF.

This clonotype was counted many times. V is TRBV27 and J is TRBJ1-2; no reliable D call. V lost 5 bases and J 0 bases, leaving 10 bases between the germline ends. CDR1 is MNHEY and CDR2 is SMNVEV in the germline V gene (reference sequence). The CDR3 runs 14 residues. In nucleotides, the CDR3 is TGTGCCAGCAGTCCCGGAGGAGCTAACTATGGCTACACCTTC. Encoded protein: CASSPGGANYGYTF.

As for this clonotype: A much larger clonotype is one base distant, so this may be a read error. The limits of the CDR3 on the DNA are not certain, so only TCRdb's listed CDR3 is given. The CDR3 sequence is CASSFGQGNSPHHF. The V call is TRBV7-9, the J call TRBJ1-6; the D call in the table, TRBD1, was not verified against the DNA. Germline V gene lookup returns CDR1 SEHNR and CDR2 FQNEAQ (reference sequence). The CDR3 is 14 amino acids long, termini counted.

The table lists this clonotype with a few counts. CDR3 loop: CASSHDGVGQSPLHF. The CDR3 bases are TGCGCCAGCAGCCACGATGGAGTCGGGCAGTCACCCCTCCACTTT. The V and J genes are TRBV4-1 and TRBJ1-6; D is unclear. The V and J ends lost 3 bases and 10 bases respectively, with 16 bases between them. The CDR3 sequence is 15 residues long. Germline V gene sequence: CDR1 MGHRA, CDR2 YSYEKL.

To note about this clonotype: A much larger clonotype is one base distant, so this may be a read error. The chain has TRBV25-1 and TRBJ2-5; D may match TRBD1 or TRBD2 (6 bases each). In germline, CDR1 is MGHDK, CDR2 SYGVNS. The CDR3 contains 15 residues. The CDR3 coding sequence is TGTGCCAGCAGTGAAGGTCCCGGGGGCCAAGAGACCCAGCACTTC. Translating it yields CASSEGPGGQETQHF.